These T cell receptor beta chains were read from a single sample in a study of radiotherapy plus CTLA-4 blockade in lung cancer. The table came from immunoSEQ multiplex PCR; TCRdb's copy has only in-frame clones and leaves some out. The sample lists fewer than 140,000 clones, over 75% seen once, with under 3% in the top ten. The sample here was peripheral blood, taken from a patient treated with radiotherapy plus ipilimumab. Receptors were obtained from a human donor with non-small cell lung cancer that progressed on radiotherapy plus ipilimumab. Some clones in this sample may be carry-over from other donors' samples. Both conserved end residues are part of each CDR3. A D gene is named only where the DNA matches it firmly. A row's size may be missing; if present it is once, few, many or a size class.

CDR3: CASSSGQGYGYTF
DNA: TGTGCCAGCAGCTCCGGCCAGGGTTATGGCTACACCTTC
D: NA
J: TRBJ1-2
V: TRBV7-2
size: once

CDR3: CASSFLLDSYNEQFF
DNA: TGTGCCAGCAGTTTCCTGCTAGATTCCTATAATGAGCAGTTCTTC
D: NA
J: TRBJ2-1
V: TRBV27
size: NA

CDR3: CASSYYRASYEQYF
DNA: TGTGCCAGCAGTTACTACCGGGCCTCCTACGAGCAGTACTTC
D: NA
J: TRBJ2-7
V: TRBV6-5
size: NA

CDR3: CASSARALGNTEAFF
DNA: TGTGCCAGCAGCGCCCGGGCGTTAGGGAACACTGAAGCTTTCTTT
D: NA
J: TRBJ1-1
V: TRBV5-4
size: NA

CDR3: CASSWTSGGARNEQFF
DNA: TGTGCCAGCAGTTGGACTAGCGGGGGGGCCAGGAATGAGCAGTTCTTC
D: TRBD2
J: TRBJ2-1
V: TRBV28
size: NA

CDR3: CASSAPGLAVSNEQFF
DNA: TGTGCCAGCAGCGCGCCGGGACTAGCGGTTTCCAATGAGCAGTTCTTC
D: TRBD2
J: TRBJ2-1
V: TRBV7-2
size: NA

CDR3: CASSPPSTTGGGYEQYF
DNA: TGTGCCAGCTCACCACCGAGCACGACAGGGGGCGGCTACGAGCAGTACTTC
D: TRBD1
J: TRBJ2-7
V: TRBV18
size: NA

CDR3: CASSLVGGNAEAFF
DNA: TGCGCCAGCAGCTTGGTGGGGGGCAACGCTGAAGCTTTCTTT
D: NA
J: TRBJ1-1
V: TRBV5-1
size: NA

CDR3: CASSSQGIGTNSPLHF
DNA: TGTGCCAGCAGTTCACAGGGAATAGGTACTAATTCACCCCTCCACTTT
D: NA
J: TRBJ1-6
V: TRBV28
size: NA

CDR3: CASSLLHSNNEQFF
DNA: TGTGCCAGCAGCTTACTGCACAGCAACAATGAGCAGTTCTTC
D: NA
J: TRBJ2-1
V: TRBV7-3
size: once

CDR3: CASSRGLGSRGLDTEAFF
DNA: TGCGCCAGCAGCCGAGGATTGGGTAGCCGGGGACTCGACACTGAAGCTTTCTTT
D: NA
J: TRBJ1-1
V: TRBV5-1
size: NA

CDR3: CASSLQQVRTASREWTQYF
DNA: TGTGCCAGCAGCCTCCAACAGGTTAGGACCGCCTCCAGGGAATGGACCCAGTACTTC
D: NA
J: TRBJ2-5
V: TRBV7-6
size: NA

CDR3: CASSEYSYNEQFF
DNA: TGTGCCAGCAGTGAATACTCCTACAATGAGCAGTTCTTC
D: NA
J: TRBJ2-1
V: TRBV25-1
size: NA

CDR3: CAIIGRGYEQYF
DNA: TGTGCCATCATAGGCAGGGGCTACGAGCAGTACTTC
D: NA
J: TRBJ2-7
V: TRBV10-3
size: few

CDR3: CASSGTGRLNTEAFF
DNA: TGTGCCAGCAGCGGGACAGGGCGATTGAACACTGAAGCTTTCTTT
D: TRBD1
J: TRBJ1-1
V: TRBV9
size: NA

CDR3: CASSFFSNYGYTF
DNA: TGTGCCAGCAGCTTTTTCTCGAACTATGGCTACACCTTC
D: NA
J: TRBJ1-2
V: TRBV7-2
size: NA

CDR3: CASSISREYYGYTF
DNA: TGTGCCAGTAGTATTAGTCGGGAGTACTATGGCTACACCTTC
D: NA
J: TRBJ1-2
V: TRBV19
size: NA

CDR3: CAWGPGLAGGWDEQFF
DNA: TGTGCCTGGGGACCGGGACTAGCGGGGGGTTGGGATGAGCAGTTCTTC
D: TRBD2
J: TRBJ2-1
V: TRBV30
size: NA

CDR3: CASRPSGGGRETQYF
DNA: TGTGCCAGCAGACCTAGCGGCGGGGGGCGAGAGACCCAGTACTTC
D: TRBD2
J: TRBJ2-5
V: TRBV16
size: NA

CDR3: CASRSTGGETQYF
DNA: TGTGCCAGCAGAAGCACAGGGGGAGAGACCCAGTACTTC
D: TRBD1
J: TRBJ2-5
V: TRBV7-2
size: NA

CDR3: CASSIGDRATDTQYF
DNA: TGTGCCAGTAGTATAGGGGACAGGGCCACAGATACGCAGTATTTT
D: TRBD1
J: TRBJ2-3
V: TRBV19
size: few

CDR3: CASSSGGQGDQPQHF
DNA: TGTGCCAGCAGCTCAGGAGGACAGGGAGATCAGCCCCAGCATTTT
D: TRBD1
J: TRBJ1-5
V: TRBV5-4
size: NA

CDR3: CASSGSDGANTGELFF
DNA: TGTGCCAGCAGTGGGTCGGACGGAGCGAACACCGGGGAGCTGTTTTTT
D: NA
J: TRBJ2-2
V: TRBV6-4
size: NA

CDR3: CASSSGVDYGYTF
DNA: TGTGCCAGCAGCTCAGGGGTAGACTATGGCTACACCTTC
D: NA
J: TRBJ1-2
V: TRBV11-2
size: NA

CDR3: CASSLAPGNNQPQHF
DNA: TGCGCCAGCAGCTTGGCGCCAGGGAATAATCAGCCCCAGCATTTT
D: NA
J: TRBJ1-5
V: TRBV5-1
size: NA

CDR3: CASSLDGSTDTQYF
DNA: TGTGCCAGCAGCTTGGATGGTAGCACAGATACGCAGTATTTT
D: NA
J: TRBJ2-3
V: TRBV11-3
size: NA

CDR3: CASSPGDSFYNYGYTF
DNA: TGTGCCAGCAGTCCCGGGGACAGCTTCTATAACTATGGCTACACCTTC
D: TRBD1
J: TRBJ1-2
V: TRBV28
size: NA

CDR3: CASSSGNSPLHF
DNA: TGTGCCAGCAGCTCGGGAAATTCACCCCTCCACTTT
D: NA
J: TRBJ1-6
V: TRBV7-2
size: few

CDR3: CASSPPGFPSNQPQHF
DNA: TGTGCCAGCTCACCACCAGGGTTTCCTAGCAATCAGCCCCAGCATTTT
D: NA
J: TRBJ1-5
V: TRBV18
size: NA

CDR3: CASSSLGLYEQYF
DNA: TGTGCCAGCAGCTCCCTTGGTTTATACGAGCAGTACTTC
D: NA
J: TRBJ2-7
V: TRBV7-9
size: NA

CDR3: CASSPEGGVSTDTQYF
DNA: TGTGCCAGCTCACCAGAAGGCGGGGTTAGCACAGATACGCAGTATTTT
D: NA
J: TRBJ2-3
V: TRBV18
size: NA

CDR3: CASSSDRETFYGYTF
DNA: TGTGCCAGCAGTTCGGACAGGGAGACTTTCTATGGCTACACCTTC
D: TRBD1
J: TRBJ1-2
V: TRBV6-5
size: NA

CDR3: CASSQAGQGEETQYF
DNA: TGCGCCAGCAGCCAAGCGGGACAGGGGGAAGAGACCCAGTACTTC
D: TRBD1
J: TRBJ2-5
V: TRBV4-3
size: NA

CDR3: CASNQGVFSYEQYF
DNA: TGTGCCAGCAACCAGGGGGTGTTCTCCTACGAGCAGTACTTC
D: TRBD1
J: TRBJ2-7
V: TRBV6-6
size: NA

CDR3: CASSWDSSEQFF
DNA: TGTGCCAGCAGCTGGGATAGTAGTGAGCAGTTCTTC
D: NA
J: TRBJ2-1
V: TRBV11-2
size: once

CDR3: CASSLGGAATNEKLFF
DNA: TGTGCCAGCAGCTTAGGGGGCGCCGCAACTAATGAAAAACTGTTTTTT
D: NA
J: TRBJ1-4
V: TRBV7-9
size: NA

CDR3: CSVGRTANTGELFF
DNA: TGCAGCGTTGGGAGGACAGCGAACACCGGGGAGCTGTTTTTT
D: NA
J: TRBJ2-2
V: TRBV29-1
size: NA

CDR3: CASSSSGGVNIQYF
DNA: TGTGCCAGCAGCTCTTCAGGGGGAGTCAACATTCAGTACTTC
D: TRBD1
J: TRBJ2-4
V: TRBV5-6
size: few

CDR3: CATQETGEPTNEKLFF
DNA: TGTGCCACCCAGGAGACAGGGGAGCCAACTAATGAAAAACTGTTTTTT
D: TRBD1
J: TRBJ1-4
V: TRBV7-9
size: NA

CDR3: CASSHRGSGNTIYF
DNA: TGTGCCAGCAGCCACAGGGGATCTGGAAACACCATATATTTT
D: TRBD1
J: TRBJ1-3
V: TRBV6-5
size: NA

CDR3: CASSVGQGTNYGYTF
DNA: TGTGCCAGCAGCGTAGGTCAGGGGACTAACTATGGCTACACCTTC
D: NA
J: TRBJ1-2
V: TRBV9
size: NA

CDR3: CASSFGGGSANYGYTF
DNA: TGTGCCAGCAGCTTCGGGGGCGGCAGCGCTAACTATGGCTACACCTTC
D: NA
J: TRBJ1-2
V: TRBV7-2
size: NA

CDR3: CASSFTGTGLKNIQYF
DNA: TGCGCCAGCAGCTTTACCGGGACAGGGTTAAAAAACATTCAGTACTTC
D: TRBD1
J: TRBJ2-4
V: TRBV5-1
size: NA

CDR3: CASSLAPGTERPNYGYTF
DNA: TGCGCCAGCAGCTTGGCGCCGGGGACTGAGAGACCTAACTATGGCTACACCTTC
D: NA
J: TRBJ1-2
V: TRBV5-1
size: NA

CDR3: CASSRLAGGDSDTQYF
DNA: TGCGCCAGCAGCAGACTAGCGGGGGGCGATTCAGATACGCAGTATTTT
D: TRBD2
J: TRBJ2-3
V: TRBV5-1
size: NA

CDR3: CASSLLASGQNSPLHF
DNA: TGCGCCAGCAGCTTGCTAGCGTCGGGACAGAATTCACCCCTCCACTTT
D: TRBD1
J: TRBJ1-6
V: TRBV5-1
size: NA

CDR3: CASRDRGSQETQYF
DNA: TGTGCCAGCAGGGACAGGGGGTCGCAAGAGACCCAGTACTTC
D: TRBD1
J: TRBJ2-5
V: TRBV6-5
size: NA